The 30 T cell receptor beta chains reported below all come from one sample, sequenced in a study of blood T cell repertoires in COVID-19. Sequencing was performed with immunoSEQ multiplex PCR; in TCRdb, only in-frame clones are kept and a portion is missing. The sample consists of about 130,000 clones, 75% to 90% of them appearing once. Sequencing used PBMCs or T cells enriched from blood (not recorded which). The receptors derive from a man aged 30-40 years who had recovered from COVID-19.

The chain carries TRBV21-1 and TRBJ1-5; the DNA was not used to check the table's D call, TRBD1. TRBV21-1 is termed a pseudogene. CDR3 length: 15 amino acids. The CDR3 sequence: CASIRDGHSNQPQHF. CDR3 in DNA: TGTGCCAGCATTCGAGATGGACATAGCAATCAGCCCCAGCATTTT.

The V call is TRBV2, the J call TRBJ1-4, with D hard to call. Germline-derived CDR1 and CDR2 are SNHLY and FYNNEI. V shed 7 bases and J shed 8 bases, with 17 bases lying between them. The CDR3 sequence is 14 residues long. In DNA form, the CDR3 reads TGTGCCAGCACCGACTCCGGGTTAGGCGAAAAACTGTTTTTT. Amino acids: CASTDSGLGEKLFF.

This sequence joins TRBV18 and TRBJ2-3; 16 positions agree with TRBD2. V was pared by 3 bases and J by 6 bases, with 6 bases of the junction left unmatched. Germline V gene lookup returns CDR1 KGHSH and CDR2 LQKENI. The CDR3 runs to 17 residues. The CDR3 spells CASSPGTSGGASDTQYF. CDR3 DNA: TGTGCCAGCTCACCCGGGACTAGCGGGGGGGCGTCGGATACGCAGTATTTT.

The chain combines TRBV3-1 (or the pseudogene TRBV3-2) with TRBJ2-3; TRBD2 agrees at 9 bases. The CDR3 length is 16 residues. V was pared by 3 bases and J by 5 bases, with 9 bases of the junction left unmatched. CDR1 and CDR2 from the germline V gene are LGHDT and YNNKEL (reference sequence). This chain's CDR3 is CASSQNLAGVGDTQYF. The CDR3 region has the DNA TGTGCCAGCAGCCAGAATTTAGCGGGAGTTGGAGATACGCAGTATTTT.

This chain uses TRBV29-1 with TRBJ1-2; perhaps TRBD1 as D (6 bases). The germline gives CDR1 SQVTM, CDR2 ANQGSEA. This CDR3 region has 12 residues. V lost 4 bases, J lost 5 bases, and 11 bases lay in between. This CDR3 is CSVGDRLYGYTF. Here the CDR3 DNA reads TGCAGCGTTGGAGACAGGCTTTATGGCTACACCTTC.

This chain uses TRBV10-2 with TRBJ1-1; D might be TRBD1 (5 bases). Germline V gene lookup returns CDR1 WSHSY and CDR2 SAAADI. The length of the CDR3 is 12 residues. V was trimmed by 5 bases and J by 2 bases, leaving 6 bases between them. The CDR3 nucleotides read TGCGCCAGCAGTCAGGGAAACACTGAAGCTTTCTTT. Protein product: CASSQGNTEAFF.

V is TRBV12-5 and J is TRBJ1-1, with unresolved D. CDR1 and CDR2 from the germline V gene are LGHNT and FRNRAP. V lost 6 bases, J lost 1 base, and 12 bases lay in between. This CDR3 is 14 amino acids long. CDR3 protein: CASGTKMPNTEAFF. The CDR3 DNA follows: TGTGCTAGTGGCACTAAGATGCCGAACACTGAAGCTTTCTTT.

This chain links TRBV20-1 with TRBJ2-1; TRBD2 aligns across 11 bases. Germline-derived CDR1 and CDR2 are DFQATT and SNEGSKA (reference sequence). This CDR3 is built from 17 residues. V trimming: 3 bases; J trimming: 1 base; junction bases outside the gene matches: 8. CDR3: CSASKLAGASSYNEQFF. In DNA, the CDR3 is TGCAGTGCTAGTAAACTAGCGGGGGCCTCTTCCTACAATGAGCAGTTCTTC.

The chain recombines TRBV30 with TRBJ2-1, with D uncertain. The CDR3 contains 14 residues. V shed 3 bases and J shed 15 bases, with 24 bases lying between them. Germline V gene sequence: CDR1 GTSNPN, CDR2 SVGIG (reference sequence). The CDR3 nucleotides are TGTGCCTGGAGAAAAGACTCCGGGTCCTCCCCTGGGTTCTTC. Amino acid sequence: CAWRKDSGSSPGFF.

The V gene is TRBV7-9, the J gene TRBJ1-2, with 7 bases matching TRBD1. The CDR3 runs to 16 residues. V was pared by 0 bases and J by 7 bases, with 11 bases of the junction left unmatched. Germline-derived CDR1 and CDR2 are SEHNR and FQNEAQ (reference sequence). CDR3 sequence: CASSLAGPGGASGYTF. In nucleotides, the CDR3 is TGTGCCAGCAGCTTAGCGGGGCCAGGGGGAGCGAGTGGCTACACCTTC.

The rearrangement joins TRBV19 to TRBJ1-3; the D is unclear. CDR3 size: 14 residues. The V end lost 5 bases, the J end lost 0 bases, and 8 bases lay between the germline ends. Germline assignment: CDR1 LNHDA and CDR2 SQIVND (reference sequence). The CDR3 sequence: CASSSLSSGNTIYF. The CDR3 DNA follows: TGTGCCAGTAGTTCCCTGTCCTCTGGAAACACCATATATTTT.

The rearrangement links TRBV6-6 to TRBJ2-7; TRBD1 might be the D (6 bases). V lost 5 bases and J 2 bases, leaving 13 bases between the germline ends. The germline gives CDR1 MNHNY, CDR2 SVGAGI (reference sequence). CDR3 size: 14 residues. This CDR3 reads CASSNRDNPYEQYF. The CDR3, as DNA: TGTGCCAGCAGTAACCGGGACAACCCCTACGAGCAGTACTTC.

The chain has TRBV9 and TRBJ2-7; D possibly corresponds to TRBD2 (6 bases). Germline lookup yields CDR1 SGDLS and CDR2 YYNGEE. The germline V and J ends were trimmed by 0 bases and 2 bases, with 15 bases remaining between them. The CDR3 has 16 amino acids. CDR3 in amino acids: CASSVAPGLNTYEQYF. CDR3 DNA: TGTGCCAGCAGCGTAGCCCCGGGACTTAATACCTACGAGCAGTACTTC.

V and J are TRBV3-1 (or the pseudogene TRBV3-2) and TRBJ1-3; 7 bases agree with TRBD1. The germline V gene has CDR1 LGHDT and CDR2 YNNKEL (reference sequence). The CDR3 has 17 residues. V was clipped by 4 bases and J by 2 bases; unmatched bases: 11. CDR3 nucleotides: TGTGCCAGCAGCCCCTCACAGGGGTCATTAACTGGAAACACCATATATTTT. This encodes CASSPSQGSLTGNTIYF.

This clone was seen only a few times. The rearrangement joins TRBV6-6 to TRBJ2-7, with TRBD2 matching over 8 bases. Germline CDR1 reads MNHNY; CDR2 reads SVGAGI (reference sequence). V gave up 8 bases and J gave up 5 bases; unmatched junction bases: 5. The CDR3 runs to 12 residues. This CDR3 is CASRGGRHEQYF. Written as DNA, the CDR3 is TGTGCCAGCCGGGGCGGGAGGCACGAGCAGTACTTC.

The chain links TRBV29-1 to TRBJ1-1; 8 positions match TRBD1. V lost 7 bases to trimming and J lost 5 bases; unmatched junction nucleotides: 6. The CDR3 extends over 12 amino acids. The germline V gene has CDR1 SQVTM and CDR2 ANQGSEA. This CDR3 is CSGQQGGTEAFF. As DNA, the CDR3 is TGCAGCGGTCAACAGGGGGGAACTGAAGCTTTCTTT.

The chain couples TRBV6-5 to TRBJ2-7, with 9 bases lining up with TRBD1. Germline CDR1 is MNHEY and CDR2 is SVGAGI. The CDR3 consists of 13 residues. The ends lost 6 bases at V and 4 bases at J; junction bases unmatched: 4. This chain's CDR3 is CASSQGQGYEQYV. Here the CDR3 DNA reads TGTGCCAGCAGCCAGGGACAGGGTTACGAGCAGTACGTC.

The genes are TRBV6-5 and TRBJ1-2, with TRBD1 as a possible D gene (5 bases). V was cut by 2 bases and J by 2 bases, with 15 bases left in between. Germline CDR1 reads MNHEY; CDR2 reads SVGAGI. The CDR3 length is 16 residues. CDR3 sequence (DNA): TGTGCCAGCAGTTACGGGGGGGGACTGAAAAACTATGGCTACACCTTC. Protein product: CASSYGGGLKNYGYTF.

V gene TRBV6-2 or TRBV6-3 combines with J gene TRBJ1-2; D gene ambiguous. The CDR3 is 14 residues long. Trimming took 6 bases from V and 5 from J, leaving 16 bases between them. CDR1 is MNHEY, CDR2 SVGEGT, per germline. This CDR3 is CASSYPEGPYGYTF. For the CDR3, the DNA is TGTGCCAGCAGCTATCCTGAGGGCCCATATGGCTACACCTTC.

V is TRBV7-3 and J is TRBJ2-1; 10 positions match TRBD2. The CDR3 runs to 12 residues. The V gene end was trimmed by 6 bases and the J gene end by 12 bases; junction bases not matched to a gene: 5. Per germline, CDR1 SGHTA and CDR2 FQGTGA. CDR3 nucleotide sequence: TGTGCCAGCAGGTCTAGCGGGAGTTTGCAGTTCTTC. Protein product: CASRSSGSLQFF.

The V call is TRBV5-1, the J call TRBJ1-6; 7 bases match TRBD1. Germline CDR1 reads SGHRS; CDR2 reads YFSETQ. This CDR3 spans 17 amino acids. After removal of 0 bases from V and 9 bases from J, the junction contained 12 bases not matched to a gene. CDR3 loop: CASSLAPTGDYGSPLHF. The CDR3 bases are TGCGCCAGCAGCTTGGCCCCTACAGGGGATTACGGTTCACCCCTCCACTTT. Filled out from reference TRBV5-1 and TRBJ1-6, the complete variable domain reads KAGVTQTPRYLIKTRGQQVTLSCSPISGHRSVSWYQQTPGQGLQFLFEYFSETQRNKGNFPGRFSGRQFSNSRSEMNVSTLELGDSALYLCASSLAPTGDYGSPLHFGNGTRLTVT.

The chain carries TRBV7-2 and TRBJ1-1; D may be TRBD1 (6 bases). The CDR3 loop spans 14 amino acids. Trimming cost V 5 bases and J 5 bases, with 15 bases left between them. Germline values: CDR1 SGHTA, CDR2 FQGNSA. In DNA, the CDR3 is TGTGCCAGCAGCCTACAGGGTTGGGGGACTGAAGCTTTCTTT. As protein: CASSLQGWGTEAFF.

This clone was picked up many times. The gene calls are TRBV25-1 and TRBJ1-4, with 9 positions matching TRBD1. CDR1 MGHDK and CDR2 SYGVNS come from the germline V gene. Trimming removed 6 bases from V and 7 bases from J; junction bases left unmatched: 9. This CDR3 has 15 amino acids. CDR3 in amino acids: CASSPGQGDTEKLFF. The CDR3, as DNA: TGTGCCAGCAGCCCGGGACAGGGTGATACTGAAAAACTGTTTTTT.

The CDR3 here is CASSGIGGLDYTF. As DNA, the CDR3 is TGTGCCAGCAGTGGGATAGGGGGTTTAGACTACACCTTC. The chain carries TRBV2 and TRBJ1-2, with D possibly TRBD1 on 6 matching bases. Trimming pared 4 bases from V and 10 bases from J, leaving 16 bases between. This CDR3 is 13 amino acids long. Germline CDR1 SNHLY, CDR2 FYNNEI. Filled out from reference TRBV2 and TRBJ1-2, the complete variable domain reads EPEVTQTPSHQVTQMGQEVILRCVPISNHLYFYWYRQILGQKVEFLVSFYNNEISEKSEIFDDQFSVERPDGSNFTLKIRSTKLEDSAMYFCASSGIGGLDYTFGSGTRLTVV.

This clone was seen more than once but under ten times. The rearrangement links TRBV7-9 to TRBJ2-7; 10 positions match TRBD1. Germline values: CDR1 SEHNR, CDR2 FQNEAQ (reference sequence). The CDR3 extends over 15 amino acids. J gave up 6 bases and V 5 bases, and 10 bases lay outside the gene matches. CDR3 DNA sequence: TGTGCCAGCAGCATTAGCGGACAGGGGGACGGCGAGCAGTACTTC. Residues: CASSISGQGDGEQYF.

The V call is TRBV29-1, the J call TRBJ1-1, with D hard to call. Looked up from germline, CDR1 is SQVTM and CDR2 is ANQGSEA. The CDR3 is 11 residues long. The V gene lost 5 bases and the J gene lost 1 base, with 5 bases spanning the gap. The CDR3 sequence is CSVTRNTEAFF. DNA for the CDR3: TGCAGCGTTACGAGGAACACTGAAGCTTTCTTT.

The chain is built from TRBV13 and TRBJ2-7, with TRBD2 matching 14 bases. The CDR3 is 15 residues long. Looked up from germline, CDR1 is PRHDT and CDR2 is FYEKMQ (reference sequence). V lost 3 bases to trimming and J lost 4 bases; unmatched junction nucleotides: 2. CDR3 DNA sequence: TGTGCCAGCAGCTTCGGACTAGCGGGAGGTTACGAGCAGTACTTC. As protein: CASSFGLAGGYEQYF.

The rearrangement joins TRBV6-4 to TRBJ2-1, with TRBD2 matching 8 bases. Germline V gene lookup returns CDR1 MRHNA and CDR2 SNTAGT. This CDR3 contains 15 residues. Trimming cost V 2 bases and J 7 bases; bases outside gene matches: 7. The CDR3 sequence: CASSDTTSGGNEQFF. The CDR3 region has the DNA TGTGCCAGCAGTGACACCACTAGCGGAGGTAATGAGCAGTTCTTC.

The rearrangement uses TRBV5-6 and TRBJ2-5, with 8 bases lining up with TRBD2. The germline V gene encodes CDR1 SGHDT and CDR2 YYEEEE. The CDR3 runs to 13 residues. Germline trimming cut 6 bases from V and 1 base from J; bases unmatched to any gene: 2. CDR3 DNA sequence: TGTGCCAGCACACTAGCGGCCCAAGAGACCCAGTACTTC. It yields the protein CASTLAAQETQYF.

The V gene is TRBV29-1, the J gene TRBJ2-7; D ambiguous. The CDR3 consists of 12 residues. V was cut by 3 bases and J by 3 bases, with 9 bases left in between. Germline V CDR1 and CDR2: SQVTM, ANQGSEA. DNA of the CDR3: TGCAGCGTTGAGGGCCAGGACTACGAGCAGTACTTC. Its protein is CSVEGQDYEQYF.